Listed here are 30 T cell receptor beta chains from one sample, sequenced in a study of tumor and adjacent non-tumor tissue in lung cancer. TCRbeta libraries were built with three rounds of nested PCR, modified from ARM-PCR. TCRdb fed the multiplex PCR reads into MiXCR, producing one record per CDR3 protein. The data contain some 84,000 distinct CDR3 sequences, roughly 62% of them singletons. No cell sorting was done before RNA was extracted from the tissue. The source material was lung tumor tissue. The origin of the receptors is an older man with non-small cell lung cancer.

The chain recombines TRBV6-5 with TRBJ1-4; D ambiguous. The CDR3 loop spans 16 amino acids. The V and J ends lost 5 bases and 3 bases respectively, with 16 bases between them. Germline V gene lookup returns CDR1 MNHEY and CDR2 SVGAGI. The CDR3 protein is CASSAPRRGSNEKLFF. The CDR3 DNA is TGTGCCAGCAGTGCCCCTAGGAGAGGTTCTAATGAAAAACTGTTTTTT.

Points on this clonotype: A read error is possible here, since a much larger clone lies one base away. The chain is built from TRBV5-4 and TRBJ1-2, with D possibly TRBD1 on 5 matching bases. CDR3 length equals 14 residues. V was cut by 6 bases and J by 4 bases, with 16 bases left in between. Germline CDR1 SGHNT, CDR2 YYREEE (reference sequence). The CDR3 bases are TGTGCCAGCAACCTGGACACGGCGGGCTATGGCTACACCTTC. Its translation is CASNLDTAGYGYTF.

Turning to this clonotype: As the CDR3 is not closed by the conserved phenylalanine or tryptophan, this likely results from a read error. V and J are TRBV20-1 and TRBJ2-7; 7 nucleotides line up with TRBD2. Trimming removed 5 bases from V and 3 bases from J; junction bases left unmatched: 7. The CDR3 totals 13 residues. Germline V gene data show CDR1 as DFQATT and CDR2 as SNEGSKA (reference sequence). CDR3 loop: CSAPPSGIYEQYL. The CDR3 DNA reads TGCAGTGCTCCCCCTAGCGGTATCTACGAGCAGTACTTA.

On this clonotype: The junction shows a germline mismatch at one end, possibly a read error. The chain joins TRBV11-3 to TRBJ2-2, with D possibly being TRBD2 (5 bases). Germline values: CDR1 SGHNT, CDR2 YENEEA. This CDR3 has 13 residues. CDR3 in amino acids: CATSPLNTGELFF. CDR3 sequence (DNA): TGTGCCACTAGTCCCTTGAACACCGGGGAGCTTTTTTTT.

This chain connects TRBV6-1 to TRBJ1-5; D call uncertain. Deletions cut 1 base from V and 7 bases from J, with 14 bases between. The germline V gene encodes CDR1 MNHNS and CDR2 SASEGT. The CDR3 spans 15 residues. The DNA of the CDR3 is TGTGCCAGCAGTGAAGTCAGGATTACGCCCCAGCCCCAGCATTTT. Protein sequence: CASSEVRITPQPQHF.

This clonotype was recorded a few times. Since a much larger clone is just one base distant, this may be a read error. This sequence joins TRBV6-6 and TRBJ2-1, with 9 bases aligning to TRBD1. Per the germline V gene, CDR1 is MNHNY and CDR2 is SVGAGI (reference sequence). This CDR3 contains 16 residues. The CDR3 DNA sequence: TGTGCCATCAGTTACCTAACCCCCGGACAGGGGTTTGAGCAGTTCTTC. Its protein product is CAISYLTPGQGFEQFF.

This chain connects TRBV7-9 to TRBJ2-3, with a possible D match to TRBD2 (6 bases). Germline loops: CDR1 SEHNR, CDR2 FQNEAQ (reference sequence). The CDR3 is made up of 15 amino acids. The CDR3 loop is CESSFVGSSTDTQYF. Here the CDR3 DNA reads TGTGAGAGCAGCTTCGTCGGGAGTAGCACAGATACGCAGTATTTT.

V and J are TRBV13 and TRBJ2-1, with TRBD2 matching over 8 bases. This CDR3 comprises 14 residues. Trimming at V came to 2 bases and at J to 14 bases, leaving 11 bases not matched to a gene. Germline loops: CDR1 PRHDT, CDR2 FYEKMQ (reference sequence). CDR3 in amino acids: CASSLLAGLNGKFF. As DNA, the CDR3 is TGTGCCAGCAGCTTATTAGCGGGACTGAATGGGAAGTTCTTC.

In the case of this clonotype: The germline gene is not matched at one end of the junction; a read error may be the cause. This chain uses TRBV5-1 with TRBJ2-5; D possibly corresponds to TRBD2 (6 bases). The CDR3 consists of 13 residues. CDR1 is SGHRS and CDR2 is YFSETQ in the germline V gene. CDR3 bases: TGCACCAGCAGCCGGGGACTTGAAGAGACGCAGTACTTC. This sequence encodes CTSSRGLEETQYF.

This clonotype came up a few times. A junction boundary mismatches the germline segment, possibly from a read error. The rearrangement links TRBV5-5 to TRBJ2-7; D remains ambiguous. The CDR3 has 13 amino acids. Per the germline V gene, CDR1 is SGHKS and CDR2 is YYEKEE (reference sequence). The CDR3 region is CASSLGPGYKQYF. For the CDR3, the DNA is TGTGCCAGCAGCTTGGGACCAGGCTACAAGCAGTACTTC.

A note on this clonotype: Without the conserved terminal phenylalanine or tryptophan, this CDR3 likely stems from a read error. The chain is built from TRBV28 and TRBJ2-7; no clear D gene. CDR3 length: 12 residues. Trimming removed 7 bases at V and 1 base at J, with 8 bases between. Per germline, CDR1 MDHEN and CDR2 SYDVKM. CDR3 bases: TGTGCCAGCAACGAGTTGTCCTACGAGCAGTACTTG. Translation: CASNELSYEQYL.

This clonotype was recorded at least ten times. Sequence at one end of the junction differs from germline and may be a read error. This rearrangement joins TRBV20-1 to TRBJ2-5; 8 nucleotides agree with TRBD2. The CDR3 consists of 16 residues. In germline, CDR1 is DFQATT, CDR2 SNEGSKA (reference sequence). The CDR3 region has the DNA TGCAGTGCCCCTACCCCCAGCGGGGGATTACAAGCGACCCAGTACTTC. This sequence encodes CSAPTPSGGLQATQYF.

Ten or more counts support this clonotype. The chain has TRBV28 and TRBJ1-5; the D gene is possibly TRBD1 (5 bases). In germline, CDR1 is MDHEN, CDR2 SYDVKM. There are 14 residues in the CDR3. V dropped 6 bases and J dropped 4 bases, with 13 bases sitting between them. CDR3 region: CASSPKGRNQPQHF. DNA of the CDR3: TGTGCCAGCAGCCCTAAGGGACGGAATCAGCCCCAGCATTTT.

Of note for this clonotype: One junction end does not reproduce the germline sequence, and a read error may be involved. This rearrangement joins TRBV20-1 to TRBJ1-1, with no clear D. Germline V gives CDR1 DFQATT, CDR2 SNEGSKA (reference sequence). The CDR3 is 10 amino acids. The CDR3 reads CSTRFGKASF. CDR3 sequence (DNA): TGCAGTACTAGGTTTGGGAAAGCTTCCTTT.

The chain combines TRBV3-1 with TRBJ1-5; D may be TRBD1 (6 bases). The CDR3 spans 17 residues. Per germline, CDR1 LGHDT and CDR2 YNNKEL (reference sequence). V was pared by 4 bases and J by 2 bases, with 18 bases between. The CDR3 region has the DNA TGTGCCAGCAGCCGCGGACAGACACCTTATGGCAATCAGCCCCAGCATTTT. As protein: CASSRGQTPYGNQPQHF.

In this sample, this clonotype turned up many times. The chain's CDR3 is CANSPLTVRSEQYF. The CDR3 DNA is TGTGCTAACAGCCCCCTCACAGTAAGAAGCGAGCAGTACTTC. This chain joins TRBV11-2 and TRBJ2-7; D gene unclear. CDR3 size: 14 residues. Germline assignment: CDR1 SGHAT and CDR2 FQNNGV.

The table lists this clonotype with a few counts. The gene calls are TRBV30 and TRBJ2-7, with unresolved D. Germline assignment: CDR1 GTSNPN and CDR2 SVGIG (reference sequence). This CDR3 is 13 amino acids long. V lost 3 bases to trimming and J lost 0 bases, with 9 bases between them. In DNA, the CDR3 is TGTGCCTGGAGGCGGACGGCCTCCTACGAGCAGTACTTC. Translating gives CAWRRTASYEQYF.

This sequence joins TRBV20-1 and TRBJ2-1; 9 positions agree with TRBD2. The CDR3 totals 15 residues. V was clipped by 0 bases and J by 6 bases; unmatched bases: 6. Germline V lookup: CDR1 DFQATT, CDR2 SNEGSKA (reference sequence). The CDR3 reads CSARDPSGMGNEQFF. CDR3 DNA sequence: TGCAGTGCTAGAGATCCTAGCGGGATGGGCAATGAGCAGTTCTTC.

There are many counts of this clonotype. DNA for the CDR3: TGCGCCAGCAGCCAATCTACCAGGGGGTTCGGAATGAACACTGAAGCTTTCTTT. Protein sequence: CASSQSTRGFGMNTEAFF. The chain recombines TRBV4-1 with TRBJ1-1; 7 bases match TRBD1. Germline V gene data show CDR1 as MGHRA and CDR2 as YSYEKL. The CDR3 length is 18 residues. The ends lost 2 bases at V and 0 bases at J; junction bases unmatched: 12.

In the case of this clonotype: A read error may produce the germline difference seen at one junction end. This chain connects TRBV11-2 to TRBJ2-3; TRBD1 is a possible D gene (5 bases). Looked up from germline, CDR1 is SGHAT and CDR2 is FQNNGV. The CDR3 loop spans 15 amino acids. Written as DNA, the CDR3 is TGTGCCAACAGCGCTGGTCAGGGTTTAGTAGATACGCAGTATTTT. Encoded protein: CANSAGQGLVDTQYF.

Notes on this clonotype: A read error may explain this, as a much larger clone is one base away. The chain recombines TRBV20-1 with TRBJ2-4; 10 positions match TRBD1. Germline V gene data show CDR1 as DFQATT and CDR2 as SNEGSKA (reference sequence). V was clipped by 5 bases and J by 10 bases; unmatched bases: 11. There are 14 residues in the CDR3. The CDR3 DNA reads TGCAGTGCTCCTGGGACAGGGGAGGTAAAGATTCAGTACTTC. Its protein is CSAPGTGEVKIQYF.

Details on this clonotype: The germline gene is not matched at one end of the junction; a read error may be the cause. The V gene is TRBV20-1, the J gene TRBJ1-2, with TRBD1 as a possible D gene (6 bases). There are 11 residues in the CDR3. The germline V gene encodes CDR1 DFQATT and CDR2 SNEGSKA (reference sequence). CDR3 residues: CSSWGHYGYTF. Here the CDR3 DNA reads TGCAGTTCTTGGGGGCACTATGGGTACACCTTC.

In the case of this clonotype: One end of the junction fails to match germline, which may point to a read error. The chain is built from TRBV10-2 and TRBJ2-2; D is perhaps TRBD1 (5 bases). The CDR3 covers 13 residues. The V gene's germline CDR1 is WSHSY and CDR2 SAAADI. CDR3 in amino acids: CASRGQNTRELFF. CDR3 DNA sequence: TGCGCCAGTAGGGGTCAGAACACCAGGGAGCTGTTTTTT.

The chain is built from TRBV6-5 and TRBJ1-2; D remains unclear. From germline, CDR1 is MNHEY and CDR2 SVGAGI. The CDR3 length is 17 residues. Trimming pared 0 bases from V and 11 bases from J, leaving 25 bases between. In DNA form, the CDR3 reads TGTGCCAGCAGTTACTCTGGCCAGAACCATCGCTATGGTGGATACACCTTC. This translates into CASSYSGQNHRYGGYTF.

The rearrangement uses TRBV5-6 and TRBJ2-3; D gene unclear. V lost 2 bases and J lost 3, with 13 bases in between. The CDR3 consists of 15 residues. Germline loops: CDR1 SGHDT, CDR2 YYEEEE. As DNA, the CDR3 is TGTGCCAGCAGCTTCGGTCCCTCATGGACAGATACGCAGTATTTT. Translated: CASSFGPSWTDTQYF.

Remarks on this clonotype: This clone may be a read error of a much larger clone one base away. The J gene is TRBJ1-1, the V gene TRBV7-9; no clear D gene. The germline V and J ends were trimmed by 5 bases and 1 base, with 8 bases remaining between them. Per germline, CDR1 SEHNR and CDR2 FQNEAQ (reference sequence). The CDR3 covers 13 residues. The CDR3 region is CASSPGRNTEAFF. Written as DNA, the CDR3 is TGTGCCAGCAGCCCCGGCAGGAACACTGAAGCTTTCTTT.

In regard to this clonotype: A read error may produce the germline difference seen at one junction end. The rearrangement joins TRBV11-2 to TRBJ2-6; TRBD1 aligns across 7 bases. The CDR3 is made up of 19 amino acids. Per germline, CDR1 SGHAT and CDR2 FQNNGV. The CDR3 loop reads CTCSSPRGRGGSGANVLTF. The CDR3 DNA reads TGTACCTGCAGCTCCCCGAGGGGAAGAGGGGGCTCTGGGGCCAATGTCCTGACTTTC.

The CDR3 DNA sequence: TGTGTCAACAGTCCTCGACAATATGGCTACACCTTC. Its translation is CVNSPRQYGYTF. The chain is built from TRBV12-3 or TRBV12-4 and TRBJ1-2; D is unclear. The CDR3 length is 12 residues.

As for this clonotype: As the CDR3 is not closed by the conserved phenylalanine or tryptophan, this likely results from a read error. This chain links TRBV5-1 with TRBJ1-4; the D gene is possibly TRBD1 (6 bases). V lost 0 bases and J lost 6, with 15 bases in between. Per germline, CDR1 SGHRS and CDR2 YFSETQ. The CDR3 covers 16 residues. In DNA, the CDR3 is TGCGCCAGCAGCTTGGACCAGAGGGCAGGGGATGAAAAACTGTTTTTG. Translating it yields CASSLDQRAGDEKLFL.

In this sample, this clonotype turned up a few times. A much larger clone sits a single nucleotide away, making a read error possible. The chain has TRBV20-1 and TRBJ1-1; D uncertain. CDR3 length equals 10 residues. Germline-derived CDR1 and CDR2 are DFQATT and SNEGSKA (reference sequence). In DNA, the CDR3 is TGCACTGCTAGAACGACTGAAGCTTTCTTT. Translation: CTARTTEAFF.